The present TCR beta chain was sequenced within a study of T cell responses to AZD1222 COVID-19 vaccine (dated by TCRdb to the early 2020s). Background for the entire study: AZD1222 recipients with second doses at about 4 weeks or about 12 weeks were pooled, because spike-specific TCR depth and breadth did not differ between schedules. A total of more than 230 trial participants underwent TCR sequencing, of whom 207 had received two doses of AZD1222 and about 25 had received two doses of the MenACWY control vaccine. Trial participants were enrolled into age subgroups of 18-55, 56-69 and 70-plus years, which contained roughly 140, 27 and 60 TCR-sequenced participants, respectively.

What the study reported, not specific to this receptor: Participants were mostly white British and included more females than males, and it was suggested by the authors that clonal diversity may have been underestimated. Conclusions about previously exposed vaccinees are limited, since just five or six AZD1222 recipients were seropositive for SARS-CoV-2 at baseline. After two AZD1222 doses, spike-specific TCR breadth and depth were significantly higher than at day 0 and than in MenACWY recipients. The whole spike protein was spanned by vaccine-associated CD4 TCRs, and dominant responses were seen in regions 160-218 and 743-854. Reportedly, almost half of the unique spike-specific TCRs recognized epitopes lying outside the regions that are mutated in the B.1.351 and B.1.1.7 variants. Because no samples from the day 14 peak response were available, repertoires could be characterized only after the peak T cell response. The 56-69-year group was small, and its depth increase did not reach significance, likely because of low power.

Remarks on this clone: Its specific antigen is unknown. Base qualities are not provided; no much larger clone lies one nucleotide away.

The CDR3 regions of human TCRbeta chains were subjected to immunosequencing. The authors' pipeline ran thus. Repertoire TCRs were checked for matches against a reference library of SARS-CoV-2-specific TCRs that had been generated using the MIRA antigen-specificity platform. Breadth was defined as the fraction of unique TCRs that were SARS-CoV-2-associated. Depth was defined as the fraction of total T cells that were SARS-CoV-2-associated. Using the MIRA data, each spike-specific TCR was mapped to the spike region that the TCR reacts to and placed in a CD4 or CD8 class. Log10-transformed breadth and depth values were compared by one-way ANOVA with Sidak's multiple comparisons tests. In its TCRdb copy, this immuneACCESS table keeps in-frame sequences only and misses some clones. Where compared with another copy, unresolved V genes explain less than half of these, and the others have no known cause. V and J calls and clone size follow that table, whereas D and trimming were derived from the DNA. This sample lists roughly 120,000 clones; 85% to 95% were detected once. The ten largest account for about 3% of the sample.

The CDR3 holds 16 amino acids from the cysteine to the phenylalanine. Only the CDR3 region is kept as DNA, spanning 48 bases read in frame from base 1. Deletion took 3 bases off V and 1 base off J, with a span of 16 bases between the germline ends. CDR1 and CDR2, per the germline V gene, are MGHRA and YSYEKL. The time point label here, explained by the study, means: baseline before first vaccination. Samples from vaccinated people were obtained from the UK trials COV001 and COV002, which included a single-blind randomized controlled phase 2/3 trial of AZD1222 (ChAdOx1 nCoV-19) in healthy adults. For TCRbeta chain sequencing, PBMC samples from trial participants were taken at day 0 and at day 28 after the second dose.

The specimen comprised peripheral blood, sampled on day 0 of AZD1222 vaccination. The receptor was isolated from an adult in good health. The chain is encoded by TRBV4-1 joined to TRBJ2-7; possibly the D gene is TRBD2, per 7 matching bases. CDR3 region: CASSHREGGGSYEQYF. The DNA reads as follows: TGCGCCAGCAGCCACAGGGAAGGGGGGGGTTCCTACGAGCAGTACTTC.